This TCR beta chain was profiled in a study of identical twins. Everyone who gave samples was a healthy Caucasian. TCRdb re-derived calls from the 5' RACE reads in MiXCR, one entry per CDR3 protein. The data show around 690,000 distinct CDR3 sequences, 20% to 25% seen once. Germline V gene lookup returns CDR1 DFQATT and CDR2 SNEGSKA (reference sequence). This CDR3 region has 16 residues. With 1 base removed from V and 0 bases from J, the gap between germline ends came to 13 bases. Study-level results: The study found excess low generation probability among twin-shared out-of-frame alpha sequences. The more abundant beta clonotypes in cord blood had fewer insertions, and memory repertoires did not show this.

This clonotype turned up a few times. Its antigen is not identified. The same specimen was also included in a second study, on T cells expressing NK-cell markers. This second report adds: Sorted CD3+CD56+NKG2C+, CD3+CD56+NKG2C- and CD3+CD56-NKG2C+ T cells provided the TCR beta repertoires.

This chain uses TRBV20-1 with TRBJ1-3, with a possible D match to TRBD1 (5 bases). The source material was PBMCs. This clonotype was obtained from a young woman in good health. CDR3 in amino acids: CSARVRGKLSGNTIYF. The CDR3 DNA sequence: TGCAGTGCTAGAGTAAGGGGCAAGCTCTCTGGAAACACCATATATTTT.